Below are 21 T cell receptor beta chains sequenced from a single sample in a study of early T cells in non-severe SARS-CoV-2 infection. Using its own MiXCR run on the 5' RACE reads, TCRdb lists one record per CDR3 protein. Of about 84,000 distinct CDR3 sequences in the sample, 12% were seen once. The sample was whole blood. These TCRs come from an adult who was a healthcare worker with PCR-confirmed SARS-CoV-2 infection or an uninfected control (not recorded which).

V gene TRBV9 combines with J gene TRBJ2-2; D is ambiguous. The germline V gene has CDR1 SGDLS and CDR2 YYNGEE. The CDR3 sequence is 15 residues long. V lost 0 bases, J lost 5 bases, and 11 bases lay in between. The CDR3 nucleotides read TGTGCCAGCAGCGTAGTCGTAGATCAAACCGGGGAGCTGTTTTTT. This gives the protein CASSVVVDQTGELFF.

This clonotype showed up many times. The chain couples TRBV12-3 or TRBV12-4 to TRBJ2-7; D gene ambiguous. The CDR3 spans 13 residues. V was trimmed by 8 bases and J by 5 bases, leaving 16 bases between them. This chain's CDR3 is CASSFLRSDEQYF. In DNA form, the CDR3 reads TGTGCCAGCTCCTTCCTCCGGTCGGACGAGCAGTACTTC.

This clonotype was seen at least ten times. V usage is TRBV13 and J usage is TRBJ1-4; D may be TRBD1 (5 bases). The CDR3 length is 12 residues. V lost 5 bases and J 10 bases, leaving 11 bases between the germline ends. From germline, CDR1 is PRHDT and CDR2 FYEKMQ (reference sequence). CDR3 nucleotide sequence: TGTGCCAGCAGCCGGGGGGGAGGAAAACTGTTTTTT. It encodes CASSRGGGKLFF.

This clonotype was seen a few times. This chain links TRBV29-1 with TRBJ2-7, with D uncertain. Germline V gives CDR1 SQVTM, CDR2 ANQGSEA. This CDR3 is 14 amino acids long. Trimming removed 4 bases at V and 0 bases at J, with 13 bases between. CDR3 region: CSVVGQTSSYEQYF. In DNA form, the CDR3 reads TGCAGCGTTGTAGGGCAGACGAGCTCCTACGAGCAGTACTTC.

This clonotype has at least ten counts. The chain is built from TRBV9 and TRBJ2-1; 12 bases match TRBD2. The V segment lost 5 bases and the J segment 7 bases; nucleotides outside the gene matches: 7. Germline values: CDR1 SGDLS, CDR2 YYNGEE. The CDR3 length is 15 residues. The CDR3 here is CASSILAGGRNEQFF. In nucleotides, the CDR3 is TGTGCCAGCAGTATACTAGCGGGAGGTAGGAATGAGCAGTTCTTC.

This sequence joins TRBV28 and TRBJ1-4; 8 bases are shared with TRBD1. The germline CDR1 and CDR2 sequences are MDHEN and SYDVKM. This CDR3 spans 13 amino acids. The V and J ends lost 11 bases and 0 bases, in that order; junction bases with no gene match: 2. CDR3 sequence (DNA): TGTGCCGGACAGGGATCAACTAATGAAAAACTGTTTTTT. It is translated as CAGQGSTNEKLFF.

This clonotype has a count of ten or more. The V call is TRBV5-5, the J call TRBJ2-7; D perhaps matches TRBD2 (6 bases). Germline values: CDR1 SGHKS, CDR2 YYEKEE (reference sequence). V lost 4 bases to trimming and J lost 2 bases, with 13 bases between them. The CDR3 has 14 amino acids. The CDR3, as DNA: TGTGCCAGCAGCCCCGCCGGGGGTCCCTACGAGCAGTACTTC. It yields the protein CASSPAGGPYEQYF.

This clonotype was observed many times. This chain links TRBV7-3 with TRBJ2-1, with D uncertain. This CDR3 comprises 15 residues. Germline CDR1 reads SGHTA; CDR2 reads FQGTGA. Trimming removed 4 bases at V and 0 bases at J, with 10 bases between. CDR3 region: CASSSGVASYNEQFF. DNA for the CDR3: TGTGCCAGCAGCTCCGGAGTGGCCTCCTACAATGAGCAGTTCTTC.

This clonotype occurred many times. In DNA, the CDR3 is TGTGCCAGCTCACCACAGGAGGCGGAGGGGACCGGGGAGCTGTTTTTT. It yields the protein CASSPQEAEGTGELFF. V and J are TRBV18 and TRBJ2-2; possibly TRBD2 for D (6 bases). Trimming shortened V by 1 base and J by 5 bases, and 14 bases separated the two germline ends. Germline V gives CDR1 KGHSH, CDR2 LQKENI. The CDR3 totals 16 residues.

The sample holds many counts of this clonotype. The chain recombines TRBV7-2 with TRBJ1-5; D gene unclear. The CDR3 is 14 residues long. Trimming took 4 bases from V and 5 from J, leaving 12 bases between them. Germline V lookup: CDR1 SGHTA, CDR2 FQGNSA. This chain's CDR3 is CASSSEGSYQPQHF. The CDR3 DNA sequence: TGTGCCAGCAGCTCCGAGGGATCCTATCAGCCCCAGCATTTT.

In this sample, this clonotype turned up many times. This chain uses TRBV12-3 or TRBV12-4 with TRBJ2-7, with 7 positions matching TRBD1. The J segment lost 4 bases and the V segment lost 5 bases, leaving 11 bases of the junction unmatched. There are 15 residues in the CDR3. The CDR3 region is CASSLGQGVKYEQYF. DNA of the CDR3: TGTGCCAGCAGTCTCGGGCAGGGGGTAAAGTACGAGCAGTACTTC.

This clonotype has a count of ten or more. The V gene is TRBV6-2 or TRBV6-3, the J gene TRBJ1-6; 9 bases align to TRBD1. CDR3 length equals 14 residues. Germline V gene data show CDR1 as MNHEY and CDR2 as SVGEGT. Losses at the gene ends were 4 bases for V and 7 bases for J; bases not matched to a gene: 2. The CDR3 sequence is CASSSTGGNSPLHF. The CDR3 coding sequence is TGTGCCAGCAGTTCGACAGGGGGAAATTCACCCCTCCACTTT.

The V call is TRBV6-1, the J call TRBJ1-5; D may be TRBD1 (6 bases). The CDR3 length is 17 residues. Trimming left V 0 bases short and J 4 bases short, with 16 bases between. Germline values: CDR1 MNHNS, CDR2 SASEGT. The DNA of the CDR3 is TGTGCCAGCAGTGAAGCGCACCAGGGGAGGTTGAATCAGCCCCAGCATTTT. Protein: CASSEAHQGRLNQPQHF.

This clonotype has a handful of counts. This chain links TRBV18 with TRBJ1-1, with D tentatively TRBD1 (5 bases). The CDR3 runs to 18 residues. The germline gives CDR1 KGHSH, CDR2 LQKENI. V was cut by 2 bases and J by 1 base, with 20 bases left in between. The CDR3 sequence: CASSPISRSGLANTEAFF. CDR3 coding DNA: TGTGCCAGCTCACCAATCTCCCGATCAGGGTTAGCGAACACTGAAGCTTTCTTT. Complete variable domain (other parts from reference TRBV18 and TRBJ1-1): NAGVMQNPRHLVRRRGQEARLRCSPMKGHSHVYWYRQLPEEGLKFMVYLQKENIIDESGMPKERFSAEFPKEGPSILRIQQVVRGDSAAYFCASSPISRSGLANTEAFFGQGTRLTVV.

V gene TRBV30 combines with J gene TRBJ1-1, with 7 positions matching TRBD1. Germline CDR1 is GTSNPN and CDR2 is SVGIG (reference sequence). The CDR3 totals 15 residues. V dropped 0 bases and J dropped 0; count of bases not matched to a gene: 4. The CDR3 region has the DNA TGTGCCTGGAGTGTATTTGACAGGGTGAACACTGAAGCTTTCTTT. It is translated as CAWSVFDRVNTEAFF. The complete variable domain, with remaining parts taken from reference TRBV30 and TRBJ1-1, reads SQTIHQWPATLVQPVGSPLSLECTVEGTSNPNLYWYRQAAGRGLQLLFYSVGIGQISSEVPQNLSASRPQDRQFILSSKKLLLSDSGFYLCAWSVFDRVNTEAFFGQGTRLTVV.

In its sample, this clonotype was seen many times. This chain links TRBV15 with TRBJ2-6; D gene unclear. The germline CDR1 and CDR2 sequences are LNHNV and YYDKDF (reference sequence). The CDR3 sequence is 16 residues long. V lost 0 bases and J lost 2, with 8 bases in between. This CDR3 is CATSRDAVPGANVLTF. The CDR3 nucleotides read TGTGCCACCAGCAGAGATGCAGTCCCTGGGGCCAACGTCCTGACTTTC.

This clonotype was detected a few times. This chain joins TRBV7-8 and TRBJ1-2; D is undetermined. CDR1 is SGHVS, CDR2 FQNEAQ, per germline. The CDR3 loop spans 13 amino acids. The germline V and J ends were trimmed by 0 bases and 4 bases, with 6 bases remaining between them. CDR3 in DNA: TGTGCCAGCAGCTTAGCGCTATCCTATGGCTACACCTTC. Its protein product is CASSLALSYGYTF. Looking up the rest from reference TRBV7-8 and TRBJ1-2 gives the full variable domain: GAGVSQSPRYKVAKRGQDVALRCDPISGHVSLFWYQQALGQGPEFLTYFQNEAQLDKSGLPSDRFFAERPEGSVSTLKIQRTQQEDSAVYLCASSLALSYGYTFGSGTRLTVV.

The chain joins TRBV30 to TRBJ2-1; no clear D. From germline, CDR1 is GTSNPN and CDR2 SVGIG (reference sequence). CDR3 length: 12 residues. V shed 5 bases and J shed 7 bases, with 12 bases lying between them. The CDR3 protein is CAWEKGLNEQFF. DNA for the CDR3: TGTGCCTGGGAAAAGGGATTGAATGAGCAGTTCTTC.

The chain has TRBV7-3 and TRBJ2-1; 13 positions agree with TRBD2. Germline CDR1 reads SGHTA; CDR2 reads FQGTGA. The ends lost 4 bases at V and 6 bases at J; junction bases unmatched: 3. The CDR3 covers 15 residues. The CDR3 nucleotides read TGTGCCAGCAGCTCCAGACTAGCGGGGGGCAATGAGCAGTTCTTC. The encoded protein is CASSSRLAGGNEQFF.

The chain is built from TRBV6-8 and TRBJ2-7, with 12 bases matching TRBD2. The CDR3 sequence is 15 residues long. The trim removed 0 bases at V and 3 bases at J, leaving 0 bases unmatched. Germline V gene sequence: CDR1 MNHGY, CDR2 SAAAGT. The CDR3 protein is CASSYSGLAGYEQYF. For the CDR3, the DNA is TGTGCCAGCAGTTACTCGGGACTAGCGGGCTACGAGCAGTACTTC.

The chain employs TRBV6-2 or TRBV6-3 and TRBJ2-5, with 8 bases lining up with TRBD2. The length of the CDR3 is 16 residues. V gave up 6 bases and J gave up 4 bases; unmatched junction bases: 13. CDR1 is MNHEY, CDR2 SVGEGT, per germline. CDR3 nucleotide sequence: TGTGCCAGCAGCCCTCTCGTCGGGGGGGTCGGAGAGACCCAGTACTTC. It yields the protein CASSPLVGGVGETQYF.